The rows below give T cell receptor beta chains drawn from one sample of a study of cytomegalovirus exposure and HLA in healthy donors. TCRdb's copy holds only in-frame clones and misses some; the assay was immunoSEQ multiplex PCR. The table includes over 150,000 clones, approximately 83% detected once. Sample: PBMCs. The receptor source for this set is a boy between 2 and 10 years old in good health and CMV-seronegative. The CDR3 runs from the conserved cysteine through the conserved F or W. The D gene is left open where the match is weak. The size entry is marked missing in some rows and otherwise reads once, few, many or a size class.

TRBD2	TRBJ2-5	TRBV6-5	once	TGTGCCAGCAGGCTTACCGGGACTAGTGGGGAGACCCAGTACTTC	CASRLTGTSGETQYF
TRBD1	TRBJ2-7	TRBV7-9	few	TGTGCCAGCAGCTCCATGGCCTTCGGGACAGGGTGGAACGAGCAGTACTTC	CASSSMAFGTGWNEQYF
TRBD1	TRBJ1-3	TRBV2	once	TGTGCCAGCAGTCAGACAGGGGTAGGAAACGCCATATATTTT	CASSQTGVGNAIYF
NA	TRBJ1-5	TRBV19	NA	TGTGCCAGTGGAACAGGAAAGGGGAATCAGCCCCAGCATTTT	CASGTGKGNQPQHF
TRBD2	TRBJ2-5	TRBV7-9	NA	TGTGCCAGCAGCTACCCTAGCGGGGGCTTGGCAGAGACCCAGTACTTC	CASSYPSGGLAETQYF
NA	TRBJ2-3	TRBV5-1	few	TGCGCCACAACGGCGGGGCAAACCACAGATACGCAGTATTTT	CATTAGQTTDTQYF
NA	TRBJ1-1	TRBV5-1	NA	TGCGCCAGCAGCTTGACAGGGCGGAACACTGAAGCTTTCTTT	CASSLTGRNTEAFF
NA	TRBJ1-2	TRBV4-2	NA	TGTGCCAGCAGCCAAGATATCCGGGGGGGAGTCTATGGCTACACCTTC	CASSQDIRGGVYGYTF
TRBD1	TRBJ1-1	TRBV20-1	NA	TGCATTCGGGACAGGGGCGCTTTCTTT	CIRDRGAFF
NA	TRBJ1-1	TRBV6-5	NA	TGTGCCAGCAGTCGAGCCGGCAGGGCGACTGAAGCTTTCTTT	CASSRAGRATEAFF
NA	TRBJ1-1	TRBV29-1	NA	TGCAGCGGATTTACGGAGGGCGCTGAAGCTTTCTTT	CSGFTEGAEAFF
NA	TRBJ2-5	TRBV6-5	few	TGTGCCAGCAGTAGACAGGGCAGGGGAGGAGAGACCCAGTACTTC	CASSRQGRGGETQYF
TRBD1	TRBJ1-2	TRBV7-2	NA	TGTGCCAGCAGTCGCCTTGACAGGGGGGACTATGGCTACACCTTC	CASSRLDRGDYGYTF
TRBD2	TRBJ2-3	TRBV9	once	TGTGCCAGCAGCGTAGGATCGCGGGGGATGGGGTATTTT	CASSVGSRGMGYF
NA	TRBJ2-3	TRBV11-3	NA	TGTGCCAGCAGCTCCGTGTTGGAGGGGACAGATACGCAGTATTTT	CASSSVLEGTDTQYF
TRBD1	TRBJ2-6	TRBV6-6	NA	TGTGCCAGCAGCGGGACAGGGTACTCTGGGGCCAACGTCCTGACTTTC	CASSGTGYSGANVLTF
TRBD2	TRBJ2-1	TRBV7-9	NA	TGTTCAGTAGGACTAGGGAACAATGAGCAGTTCTTC	CSVGLGNNEQFF
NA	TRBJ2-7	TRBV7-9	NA	TGTGCCAGCAGCTTAGAGGGGGTCTACGAGCAGTACTTC	CASSLEGVYEQYF
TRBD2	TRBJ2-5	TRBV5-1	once	TGCGCCAGCAGCCCAGAACCTAGCGGGGGGGGCCAAGAGACCCAGTACTTC	CASSPEPSGGGQETQYF
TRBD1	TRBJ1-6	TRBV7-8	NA	TGTGCCAGCAGCTTAGCGCCGCGTGACAGGGCCTGGAGCGCCTATAATTCACCCCTCCACTTT	CASSLAPRDRAWSAYNSPLHF
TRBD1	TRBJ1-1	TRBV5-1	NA	TGCGCCAGCAGCTTGAGGGGACAGGGGTTTGATTACCCGACTGAAGCTTTCTTT	CASSLRGQGFDYPTEAFF
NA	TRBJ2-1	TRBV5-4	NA	TGTGCCAGCAGCTTGAGTGGTGGGGCGGTAGCTAATGAGCAGTTCTTC	CASSLSGGAVANEQFF
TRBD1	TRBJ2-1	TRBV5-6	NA	TGTGCCAGCAGCTTGAAGCAGGGGGCACGAGATGGTGAGCAGTTCTTC	CASSLKQGARDGEQFF
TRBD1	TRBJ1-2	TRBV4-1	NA	TGCGCCAGCAGCCTCTCCTGGACAGGGGGCGTAAGGTATGGCTACACCTTC	CASSLSWTGGVRYGYTF
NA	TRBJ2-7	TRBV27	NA	TGTGCCAGCAGTTTAGGCGACAACTACGAGCAGTACTTC	CASSLGDNYEQYF
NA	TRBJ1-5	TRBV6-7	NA	TGTGCCAGCACTACGTTCAAGTTGCATCAGCCCCAGCATTTT	CASTTFKLHQPQHF
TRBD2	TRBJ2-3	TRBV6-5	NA	TGTGCCAGCAGTTACTTGGCGGGGGGGCCCCCAGATACGCAGTATTTT	CASSYLAGGPPDTQYF
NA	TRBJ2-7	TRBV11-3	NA	TGTGCCAGCAGCTTAGACGGACAGTCCTACGAGCAGTACTTC	CASSLDGQSYEQYF
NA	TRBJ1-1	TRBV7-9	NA	TGTGCCAGCAGACGAACCTTTTCAGGAAACACTGAAGCTTTCTTT	CASRRTFSGNTEAFF
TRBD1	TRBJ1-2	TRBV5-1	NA	TGCGCCAGCAGCCGCCGGGACAGGGACGTTCAGGGCTACACCTTC	CASSRRDRDVQGYTF
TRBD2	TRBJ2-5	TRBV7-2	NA	TGTGCCAGCAGCTTACTAGCGGGGGTAATGGAGACCCAGTACTTC	CASSLLAGVMETQYF
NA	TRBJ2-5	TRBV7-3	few	TGTGCCAGCAGCACCGGGGAGACCCAGTACTTC	CASSTGETQYF
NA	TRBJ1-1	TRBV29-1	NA	TGCAGCGTCGCAACAGGGATCGGCACTGAAGCTTTCTTT	CSVATGIGTEAFF
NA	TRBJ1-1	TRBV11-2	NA	TGTGCCAGCAGCTTAGATCGAGACCCCAGGGCTTTCTTT	CASSLDRDPRAFF
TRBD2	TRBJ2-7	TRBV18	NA	TGTGCCAGCTCACCAGGATTCGGGGGGTATGACGAGCAGTACTTC	CASSPGFGGYDEQYF
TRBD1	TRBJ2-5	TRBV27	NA	TGTGCCAGCACCTGGGACAGGATAAAGGAGACCCAGTACTTC	CASTWDRIKETQYF
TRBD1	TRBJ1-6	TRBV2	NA	TGTGCCAGCAGCGCTGGGACAGGGAATTCACCCCTCCACTTT	CASSAGTGNSPLHF
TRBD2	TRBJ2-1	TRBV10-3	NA	TGTGCCATCAGTGGGAAGCGGGGGGGCCTAGGGAATGAGCAGTTCTTC	CAISGKRGGLGNEQFF
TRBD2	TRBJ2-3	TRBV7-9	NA	TGTGCCAGCAGCCCTGGGACTAGCGGGGCAGATACGCAGTATTTT	CASSPGTSGADTQYF
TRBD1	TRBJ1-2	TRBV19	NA	TGTGCCAGTAGTACCCGAGGACAGGGGGGCTATGGCTACACCTTC	CASSTRGQGGYGYTF
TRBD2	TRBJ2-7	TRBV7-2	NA	TGTGCCAGCAGCTACCAGCGGGGGGGCTACGAGCAGTACTTC	CASSYQRGGYEQYF
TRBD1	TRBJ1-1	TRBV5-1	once	TGCGCCAGCAGCTTGGAGGGACAGGGAGACACTGAAGCTTTCTTT	CASSLEGQGDTEAFF
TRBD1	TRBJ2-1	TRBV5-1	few	TGCGCCAGCAGCTTGGACAGGGGGGTTCCTGAGCAGTTCTTC	CASSLDRGVPEQFF
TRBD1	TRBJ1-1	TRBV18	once	TGTGCCAGCTCACCAAACCAGGGGGCAGGGTTGAGGAGAGATACTGAAGCTTTCTTT	CASSPNQGAGLRRDTEAFF